The sequence of this T cell receptor beta chain was determined in a study of regulatory T cells in long-lasting Graves disease (dated by TCRdb to the early 2020s). With respect to the entire study: To count as having persistent Graves' disease, a patient had to have received antithyroid drug treatment for over 5 years with TSH receptor autoantibodies remaining persistently positive. This study used TCR sequencing and RNA sequencing of peripheral blood to compare persistent Graves' disease patients against newly diagnosed Graves' disease patients. The study took place in China and was registered as a clinical trial. TCR sequencing covered 13 persistent and approximately 20 newly diagnosed Graves' disease patients, about 35 samples in total. Antithyroid drugs had been taken for roughly 10 years on average by persistent Graves' disease patients in the clinical cohort. Beyond this particular receptor, the publication reports: More public clonotypes were shared among persistent patients (2,741) than among newly diagnosed patients (roughly 1,000). Sequencing and analysis were restricted to the TCR beta chain. Peripheral blood alone was examined, since thyroid tissue, which constituted the primary lesion, could not be accessed. The authors acknowledged the small sample size as a limitation that may reduce accuracy. Lower TCR Shannon entropy and fewer highly expanded clones were observed in persistent Graves' disease patients than in newly diagnosed patients, which suggested clonal expansion.

Library construction relied on multiplex PCR. Sequencing was performed on an Illumina HiSeq 4000. iRepertoire HTBI primers and Arm-PCR amplification of CDR3 regions were used to construct TCR beta libraries. PCR products were gel purified before sequencing. In the paper's pipeline: Gene usage analysis of CDR3 amino acid clonotypes relied on the roughly 60 TRBV and around 13 TRBJ segments identified across samples. Filtered high-quality paired reads were merged into contigs using COPE and FqMerger. BLAST was used to align contigs to IMGT TRBV, TRBD and TRBJ reference genes, and CDR3 was defined according to IMGT. Any clonotype with a frequency above 0.1% was counted as a highly expanded clone. Shannon entropy served as the measure of repertoire diversity, while the Gini coefficient captured V-J evenness. A clonotype was considered public if more than one individual shared it. Clones were called with MiXCR by TCRdb after fastp trimmed the public reads at Q25, and only in-frame beta chains were retained. Rows with one shared CDR3 protein collapse into an entry with the most common genes and DNA. TCRdb's processing, not the study's, gives the V and J calls here. Recorded for this sample are around 300,000 distinct CDR3 sequences; 22% of them occurred a single time. The top ten clones comprise 45% to 70% of the sample.

This specimen's time point label, interpreted: persistent/refractory GD, antithyroid drugs over 5 years with positive TRAb. For both TCR sequencing and RNA sequencing, RNA was extracted from PBMCs in TRIzol. The diagnosis of Graves' disease was made according to American Thyroid Association guidelines. Recruitment of patients was carried out at an endocrinology department in Xi'an, China. Each patient gave around 9.2 milliliters of peripheral blood, collected in an EDTA anticoagulant tube. Ficoll Paque Plus density gradient separation was used to isolate PBMCs, and no additional T cell sorting was done. RNA quality was checked with an Agilent 2100 Bioanalyzer and agarose gel, and concentration with a NanoDrop 2000. This clonotype was seen many times. No cognate antigen has been identified for it. Qualities for individual bases were not recorded, and no much larger clone is one base off. Material: peripheral blood mononuclear cells (PBMCs), obtained when the disease was refractory, from a patient treated with antithyroid drugs. The sequence was obtained from a female donor with Graves disease.

CDR3 sequence: CASSLPTWKRGASKNIQYF. The base sequence is TGTGCCAGCAGTTTACCAACCTGGAAGCGGGGGGCGTCCAAAAACATTCAGTACTTC. Recombination connected TRBV28 to TRBJ2-4, with 9 middle bases fitting TRBD2. Including cysteine and phenylalanine, the CDR3 has 19 amino acids. The only DNA kept is the CDR3, 57 bases in frame from the first base. The germline V gene supplies CDR1 MDHEN and CDR2 SYDVKM. V loses 2 bases at its end and J loses 2 bases; junction bases beyond the gene matches: 13.